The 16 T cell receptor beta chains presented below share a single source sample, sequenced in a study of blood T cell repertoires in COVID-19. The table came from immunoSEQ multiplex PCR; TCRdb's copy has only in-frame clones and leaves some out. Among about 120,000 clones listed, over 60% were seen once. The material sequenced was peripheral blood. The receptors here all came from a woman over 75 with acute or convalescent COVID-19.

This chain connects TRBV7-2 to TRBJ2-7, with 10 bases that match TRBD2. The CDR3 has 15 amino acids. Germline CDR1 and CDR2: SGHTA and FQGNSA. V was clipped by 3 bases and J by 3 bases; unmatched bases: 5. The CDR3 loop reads CASSFKRGGDYEQYF. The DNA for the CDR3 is TGTGCCAGCAGCTTCAAGCGGGGGGGCGACTACGAGCAGTACTTC.

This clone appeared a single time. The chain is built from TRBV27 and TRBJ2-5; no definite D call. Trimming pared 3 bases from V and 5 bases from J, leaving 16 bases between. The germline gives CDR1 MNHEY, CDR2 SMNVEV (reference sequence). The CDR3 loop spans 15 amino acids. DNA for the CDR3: TGTGCCAGCAGTTTTTCTCTCGCAGCGAGGGAGACCCAGTACTTC. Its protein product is CASSFSLAARETQYF.

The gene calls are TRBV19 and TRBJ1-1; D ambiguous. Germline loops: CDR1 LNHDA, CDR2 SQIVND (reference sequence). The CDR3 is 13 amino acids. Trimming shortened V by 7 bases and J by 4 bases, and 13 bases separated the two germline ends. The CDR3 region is CASTGPGGTEAFF. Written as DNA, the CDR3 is TGTGCCAGTACCGGCCCCGGCGGCACTGAAGCTTTCTTT.

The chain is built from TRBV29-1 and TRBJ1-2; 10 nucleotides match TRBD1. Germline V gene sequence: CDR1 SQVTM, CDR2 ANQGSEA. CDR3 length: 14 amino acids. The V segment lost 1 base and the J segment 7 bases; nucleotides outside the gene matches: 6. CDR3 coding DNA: TGCAGCGTTGAAGTGTGGACAGGGGGAATTGGCTACACCTTC. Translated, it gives CSVEVWTGGIGYTF.

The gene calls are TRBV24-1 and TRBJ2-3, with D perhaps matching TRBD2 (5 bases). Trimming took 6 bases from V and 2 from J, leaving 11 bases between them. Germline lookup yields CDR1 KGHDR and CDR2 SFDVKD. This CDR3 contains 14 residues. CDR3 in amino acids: CATSPVGATDTQYF. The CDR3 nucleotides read TGTGCCACCAGTCCCGTGGGAGCCACAGATACGCAGTATTTT.

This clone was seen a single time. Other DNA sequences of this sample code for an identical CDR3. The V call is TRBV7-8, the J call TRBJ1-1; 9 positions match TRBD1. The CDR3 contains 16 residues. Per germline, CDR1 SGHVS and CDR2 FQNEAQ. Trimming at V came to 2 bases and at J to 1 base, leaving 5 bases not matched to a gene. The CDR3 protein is CASSLRDRGSNTEAFF. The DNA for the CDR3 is TGTGCCAGCAGCTTACGAGACAGGGGGTCGAACACTGAAGCTTTCTTT.

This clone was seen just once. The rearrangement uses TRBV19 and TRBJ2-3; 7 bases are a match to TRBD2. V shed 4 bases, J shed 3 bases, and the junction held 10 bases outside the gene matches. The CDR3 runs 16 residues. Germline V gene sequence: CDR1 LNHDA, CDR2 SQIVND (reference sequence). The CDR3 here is CASSRGRALGTDTQYF. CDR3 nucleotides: TGTGCCAGTAGTAGGGGGAGGGCCCTCGGAACAGATACGCAGTATTTT.

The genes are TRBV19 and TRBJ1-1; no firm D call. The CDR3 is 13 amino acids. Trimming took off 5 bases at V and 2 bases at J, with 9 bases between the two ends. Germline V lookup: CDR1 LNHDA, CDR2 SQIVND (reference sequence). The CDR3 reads CASSFSLNTEAFF. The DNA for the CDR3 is TGTGCCAGTAGTTTTAGTCTTAACACTGAAGCTTTCTTT.

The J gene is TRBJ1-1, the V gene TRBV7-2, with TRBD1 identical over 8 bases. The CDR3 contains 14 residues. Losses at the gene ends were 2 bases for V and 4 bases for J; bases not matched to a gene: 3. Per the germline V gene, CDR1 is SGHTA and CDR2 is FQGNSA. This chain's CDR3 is CASSLYGQGTEAFF. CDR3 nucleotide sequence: TGTGCCAGCAGCTTATATGGACAGGGCACTGAAGCTTTCTTT.

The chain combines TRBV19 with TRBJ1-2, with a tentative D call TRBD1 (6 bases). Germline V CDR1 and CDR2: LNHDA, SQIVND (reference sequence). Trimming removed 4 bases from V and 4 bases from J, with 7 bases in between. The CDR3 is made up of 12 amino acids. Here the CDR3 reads CASSRTAYGYTF. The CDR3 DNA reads TGTGCCAGTAGTAGGACAGCCTATGGCTACACCTTC.

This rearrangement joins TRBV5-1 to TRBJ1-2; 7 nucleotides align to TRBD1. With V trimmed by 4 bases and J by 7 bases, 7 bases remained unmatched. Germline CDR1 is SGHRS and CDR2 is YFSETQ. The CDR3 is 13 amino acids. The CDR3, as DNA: TGCGCCAGCAGCCCTGAAGGGACAGTTGGCTACACCTTC. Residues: CASSPEGTVGYTF.

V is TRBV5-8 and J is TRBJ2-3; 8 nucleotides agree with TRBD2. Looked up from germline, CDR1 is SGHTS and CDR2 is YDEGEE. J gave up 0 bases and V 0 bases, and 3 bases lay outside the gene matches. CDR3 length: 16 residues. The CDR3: CASSLGSSGSTDTQYF. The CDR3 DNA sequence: TGTGCCAGCAGCTTGGGTTCTAGCGGGAGCACAGATACGCAGTATTTT.

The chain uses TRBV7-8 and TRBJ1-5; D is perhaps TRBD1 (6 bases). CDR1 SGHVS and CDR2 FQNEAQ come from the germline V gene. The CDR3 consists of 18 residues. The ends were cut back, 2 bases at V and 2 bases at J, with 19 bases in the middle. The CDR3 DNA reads TGTGCCAGCAGCTTATCCCGGACAGTCTCACTGGGCAATCAGCCCCAGCATTTT. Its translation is CASSLSRTVSLGNQPQHF.

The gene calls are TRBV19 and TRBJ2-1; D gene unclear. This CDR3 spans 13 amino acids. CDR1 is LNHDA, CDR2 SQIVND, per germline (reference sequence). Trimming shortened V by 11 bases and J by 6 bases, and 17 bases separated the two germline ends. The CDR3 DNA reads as TGTGCCTCAGACTCCGGTATCCTCAATGAGCAGTTCTTC. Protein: CASDSGILNEQFF. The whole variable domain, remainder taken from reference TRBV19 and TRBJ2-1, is DGGITQSPKYLFRKEGQNVTLSCEQNLNHDAMYWYRQDPGQGLRLIYYSQIVNDFQKGDIAEGYSVSREKKESFPLTVTSAQKNPTAFYLCASDSGILNEQFFGPGTRLTVL.

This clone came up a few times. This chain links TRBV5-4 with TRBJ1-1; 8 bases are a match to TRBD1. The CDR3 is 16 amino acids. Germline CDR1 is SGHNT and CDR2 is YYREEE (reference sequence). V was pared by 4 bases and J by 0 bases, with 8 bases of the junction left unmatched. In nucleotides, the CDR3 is TGTGCCAGCAGCCGCGGACAGGGAGCTCTGAACACTGAAGCTTTCTTT. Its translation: CASSRGQGALNTEAFF. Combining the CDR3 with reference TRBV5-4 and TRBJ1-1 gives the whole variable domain ETGVTQSPTHLIKTRGQQVTLRCSSQSGHNTVSWYQQALGQGPQFIFQYYREEENGRGNFPPRFSGLQFPNYSSELNVNALELDDSALYLCASSRGQGALNTEAFFGQGTRLTVV.

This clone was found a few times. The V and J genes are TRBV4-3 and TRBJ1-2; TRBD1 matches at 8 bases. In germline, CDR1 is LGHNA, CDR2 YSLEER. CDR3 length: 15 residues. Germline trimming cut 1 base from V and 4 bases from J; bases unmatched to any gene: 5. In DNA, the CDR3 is TGCGCCAGCAGCCAAGCCCCTGGACAGGGCTATGGCTACACCTTC. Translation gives CASSQAPGQGYGYTF.